The clone carrying this T cell receptor (beta chain) appeared a few times. This sample stems from a study of T-cell memory formation after mild COVID-19. Germline V gives CDR1 DFQATT, CDR2 SNEGSKA (reference sequence). The CDR3 covers 12 residues. The germline V and J ends were trimmed by 3 bases and 7 bases, with 10 bases remaining between them. TCRalpha and TCRbeta libraries used 5'RACE with constant-segment primers and UMIs. In TCRdb, the 5' RACE reads were re-called with MiXCR into one record per CDR3 protein. The data hold approximately 250,000 distinct CDR3 sequences, with around 17% observed a single time.

The V and J genes are TRBV20-1 and TRBJ2-1, with D tentatively TRBD2 (5 bases). The TCR originated in a young man who had mild COVID-19 (a few samples of this study predate the infection). Cell type and time point are not known. Sequencing was performed on PBMCs or a T cell subset sorted from them (not recorded which). The CDR3, as DNA: TGCAGTGCTAGCGTTGGGGAGAATGAGCAGTTCTTC. It specifies CSASVGENEQFF.